The following is a TCR beta chain sequence with its context. This clonotype was observed many times. It lacks a known antigen. One end of the junction is discordant with germline, which a read error may explain. The data derive from a study of T cells in Graves' hyperthyroidism and ophthalmopathy (dated by TCRdb to the late 2010s). With respect to the entire study: Peripheral blood was collected at initial diagnosis, before any treatment. To identify distinguishing TCR V-J signatures, a discovery cohort of 90 to 100 patients was used, comprising 43 with Graves' ophthalmopathy and some 57 with stable Graves' hyperthyroidism. In addition, the study compared T-cell repertoires in thyroid tissue and in blood from several Graves' hyperthyroidism patients. TCR Vbeta CDR3 sequencing of 140 or so peripheral blood samples (approximately 44 ophthalmopathy, roughly 72 hyperthyroidism and approximately 17 progressor patients) is reported in the paper. The approximately 100 discovery patients were randomly split 7:3 into training and test sets. After sampling, hyperthyroidism patients received methimazole starting at 30 mg daily, and ophthalmopathy patients received high-dose intravenous methylprednisolone. Prospective prediction of ophthalmopathy was tested in an independent validation cohort consisting of some 20 hyperthyroidism patients and about 17 patients who later progressed to ophthalmopathy.

Paper-wide results and their limitations: Sample size was not statistically predetermined, and investigators were not blinded to group allocation. Most expanded thyroid clonotypes (frequency above 0.001) were also detected in blood, a finding suggesting that blood repertoires may reflect thyroid immune responses. A model built on a 13 V-J signature distinguished ophthalmopathy from stable hyperthyroidism, reaching 85% to 90% sensitivity and 81.08% specificity in cross-validation and 80%/75% in testing. In validation, progression to ophthalmopathy was predicted by the model with 55% to 71% sensitivity and 72% to 85% specificity, a median of 6.5 months before onset.

The CDR3 sequence holds 14 residues, the cysteine and phenylalanine included. The only DNA kept is the CDR3, 42 bases in frame from the first base. Reading the germline V gene (reference sequence) gives CDR1 MNHEY and CDR2 SMNVEV. Hyperthyroidism patients were newly diagnosed, with disease duration under 2 months, and aged 18 to 65 years. Any patient with an uncontrolled infection, another autoimmune disease, pregnancy or lactation was excluded. Diagnoses were established on the basis of clinical symptoms, serum thyroxine and TRAb, thyroid ultrasound, and orbital computed tomography. Blood from progressor patients was collected at the time of first diagnosis with hyperthyroidism, before any ophthalmopathy symptoms had appeared. PBMCs were isolated from around 10 ml of fresh peripheral blood by Ficoll-Paque density gradient centrifugation. Progressor patients were initially diagnosed with Graves' hyperthyroidism and developed ophthalmopathy during follow-up. Total RNA was extracted using Trizol reagent, and RNA quality was assessed on an Agilent 2100 Bioanalyzer.

The TCR beta CDR3 regions were amplified from the RNA transcripts. The first round of RT-PCR for the TCR CDR3 was performed with the HTBI primer set and the Qiagen OneStep RT-PCR kit. The libraries were constructed in a second round of multiplex PCR and then size-selected and purified. The libraries were sequenced on an Illumina HiSeq2000 using paired-end 100 bp reads. The source study handled its data this way. SOAPnuke was used to process the raw data, throwing out any read that contained adapters or uncalled bases, had a mean Phred below 15, or lacked an exact constant-primer or identifier match. High-quality paired reads were merged with COPE v1.2.5, and unique nucleotide sequences were defined as clonotypes. MiTCR v1.1 was used to align clonotypes to the IMGT TRBV, TRBD and TRBJ reference segments. Analysis was restricted to V-J combinations with a frequency above 0.0001, which covered approximately 99% of repertoires. The TCS score was defined as F50 (clonal expansion) divided by E x V (chaos), with BLOSUM62-based TCRdist calculated between CDR3 peptides within each V-J. Welch's t-statistics and random forest reduced around 510 V-J features to 13, which were used in a naive Bayes classifier (R e1071). TCRdb trimmed the raw reads at Q25, called clones with MiXCR and kept productive beta chains. For every CDR3 protein sequence, its rows merge into one entry that carries the most common genes and DNA. These V and J calls rely on TCRdb rather than the paper's analysis. In this sample the table shows about 290,000 distinct CDR3 sequences, roughly 15% of which occur a single time. The ten largest make up roughly 7.5% of the sample.

The sequencing sample was made of blood. This clonotype was sampled from a woman aged 30 to 39 with Graves' hyperthyroidism that later progressed to Graves' ophthalmopathy. Rearrangement joined TRBV27 to TRBJ1-1; confidence is insufficient to name the D gene. Here the CDR3 is given as CASSLRALDTEAFF. The nucleotide sequence reads as follows: TGTGCCAGCAGTTTACGAGCCCTAGACACCGAAGCTTTCTTT.